Ten or more counts support the clone carrying this T cell receptor (beta chain). The junction departs from germline at one end; a sequencing error may be responsible. Researchers attached unique molecular identifiers to individual cDNA molecules. One entry per CDR3 protein results from TCRdb running MiXCR on the 5' RACE reads. The sample shows tens of thousands of distinct CDR3 sequences, nearly 6% of them seen only once. CDR1 is MNHEY, CDR2 SVGEGT, per germline. This CDR3 is built from 17 residues. This entry belongs to a study of early T cells in non-severe SARS-CoV-2 infection. Whole-study context: Sequenced material consisted of bulk RNA (from unsorted whole blood), and chains were unpaired.

The chain couples TRBV6-2 or TRBV6-3 to TRBJ1-5; the D gene is possibly TRBD1 (6 bases). Sequenced sample: whole blood. The source of this sequence is an adult who was a healthcare worker with PCR-confirmed SARS-CoV-2 infection or an uninfected control (not recorded which). This chain's CDR3 is CASGYRGNRVANQPQHF. Written as DNA, the CDR3 is TGTGCCAGCGGTTACCGTGGAAACAGGGTGGCCAATCAGCCCCAGCATTTT.